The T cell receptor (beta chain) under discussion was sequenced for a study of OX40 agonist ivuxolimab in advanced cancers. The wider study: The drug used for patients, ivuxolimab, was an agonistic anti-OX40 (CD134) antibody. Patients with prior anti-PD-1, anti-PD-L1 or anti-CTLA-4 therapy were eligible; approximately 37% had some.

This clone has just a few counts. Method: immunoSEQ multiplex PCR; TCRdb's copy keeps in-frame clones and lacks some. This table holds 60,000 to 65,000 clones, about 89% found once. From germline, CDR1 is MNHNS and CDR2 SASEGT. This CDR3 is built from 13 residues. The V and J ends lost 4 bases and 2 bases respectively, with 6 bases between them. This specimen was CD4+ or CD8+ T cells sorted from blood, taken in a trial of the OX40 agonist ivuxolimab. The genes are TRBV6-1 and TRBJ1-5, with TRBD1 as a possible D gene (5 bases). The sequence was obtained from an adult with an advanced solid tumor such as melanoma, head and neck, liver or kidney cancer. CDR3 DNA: TGTGCCAGCAGTGCGACAGGCAATCAGCCCCAGCATTTT. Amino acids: CASSATGNQPQHF.